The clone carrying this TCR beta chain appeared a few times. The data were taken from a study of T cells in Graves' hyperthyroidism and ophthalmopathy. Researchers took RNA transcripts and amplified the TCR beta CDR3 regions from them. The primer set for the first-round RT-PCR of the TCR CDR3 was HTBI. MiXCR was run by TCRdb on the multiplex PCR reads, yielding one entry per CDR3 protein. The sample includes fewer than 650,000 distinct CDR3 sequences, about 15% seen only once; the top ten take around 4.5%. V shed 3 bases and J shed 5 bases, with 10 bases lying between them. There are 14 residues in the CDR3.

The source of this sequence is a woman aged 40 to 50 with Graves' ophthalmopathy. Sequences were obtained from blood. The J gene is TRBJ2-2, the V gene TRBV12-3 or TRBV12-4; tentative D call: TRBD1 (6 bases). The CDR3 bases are TGTGCCAGCAGTTTCCAGGGGCCAACCGGGGAGCTGTTTTTT. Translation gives CASSFQGPTGELFF.